This record concerns one TCR beta chain sequence. What it binds is not known. This entry is derived from a study of blood T cells in healthy people across ages. Study-level results: Across samples, TCR beta diversity tracked strongly with naive T cell percentage.

Through a sample-barcoded 5' primer and a J-beta primer mix, a second PCR was run for about 6 to 11 cycles. Tags on each cDNA molecule came from a template-switch adaptor with 12 random nucleotides. TCRdb reprocessed the 5' RACE reads with MiXCR, giving one entry per CDR3 protein. The table has 1.5 million to 2 million distinct CDR3 sequences, around 48% seen once; the top ten hold about 2.1%. The CDR3 is made up of 15 amino acids. CDR1 SEHNR and CDR2 FQNEAQ come from the germline V gene (reference sequence). V dropped 5 bases and J dropped 1 base, with 12 bases sitting between them. Sequencing was done on a sample of blood. This receptor was obtained from a middle-aged woman in good health. The rearrangement joins TRBV7-9 to TRBJ2-1; maybe TRBD1 (6 bases). The chain's CDR3 is CASSQTGKSYNEQFF. The CDR3, as DNA: TGTGCCAGCAGCCAAACAGGGAAGTCCTACAATGAGCAGTTCTTC.